The 32 T cell receptor beta chains reported below all come from one sample, sequenced in a study of T cells in localized non-small cell lung cancer. Only in-frame clones appear in the TCRdb table, and some are missing; sequencing was by immunoSEQ multiplex PCR. The sample includes under 15,000 clones, under 90% of them seen just once. The sequenced sample was peripheral blood, obtained before any cancer treatment. The source is a male donor at least 60 years old with stage I lung adenocarcinoma.

V gene TRBV18 combines with J gene TRBJ2-5; TRBD2 agrees at 8 bases. This CDR3 spans 16 amino acids. CDR1 is KGHSH and CDR2 is LQKENI in the germline V gene. V lost 0 bases to trimming and J lost 4 bases; unmatched junction nucleotides: 7. CDR3 protein: CASSPPGLATRETQYF. In DNA form, the CDR3 reads TGTGCCAGCTCACCACCCGGACTAGCTACAAGAGAGACCCAGTACTTC.

This sequence joins TRBV28 and TRBJ2-1, with D unresolved. Deletions cut 3 bases from V and 8 bases from J, with 17 bases between. Germline CDR1 and CDR2: MDHEN and SYDVKM. There are 15 residues in the CDR3. The CDR3 loop reads CASSLRSVGSDEQFF. The CDR3 DNA sequence: TGTGCCAGCAGTTTGAGGAGTGTGGGATCGGATGAGCAGTTCTTC.

This chain connects TRBV6-4 to TRBJ1-6; 7 nucleotides line up with TRBD1. With 0 bases clipped from V and 7 bases from J, the junction kept 3 bases outside the gene matches. CDR1 is MRHNA and CDR2 is SNTAGT in the germline V gene. This CDR3 is built from 15 residues. The CDR3 protein is CASSDSDRRNSPLHF. The CDR3 bases are TGTGCCAGCAGTGACTCGGACAGGCGCAATTCACCCCTCCACTTT.

This clone was recorded a few times. This sequence joins TRBV2 and TRBJ2-5; no firm D call. Trimming took 8 bases from V and 2 from J, leaving 9 bases between them. There are 12 residues in the CDR3. CDR1 and CDR2 from the germline V gene are SNHLY and FYNNEI. The CDR3 loop is CASAAAQETQYF. The CDR3 DNA reads TGTGCCAGCGCGGCTGCTCAAGAGACCCAGTACTTC. The full variable domain, completed using reference TRBV2 and TRBJ2-5, is EPEVTQTPSHQVTQMGQEVILRCVPISNHLYFYWYRQILGQKVEFLVSFYNNEISEKSEIFDDQFSVERPDGSNFTLKIRSTKLEDSAMYFCASAAAQETQYFGPGTRLLVL.

The chain combines TRBV5-4 with TRBJ2-1, with 14 bases fitting TRBD2. The CDR3 is made up of 19 amino acids. CDR1 and CDR2 (germline): SGHNT, YYREEE (reference sequence). The V and J ends lost 6 bases and 4 bases, in that order; junction bases with no gene match: 15. The CDR3 spells CASTPRRTSGGLTYNEQFF. The CDR3 DNA is TGTGCCAGCACCCCGAGAAGGACTAGCGGGGGGTTAACTTACAATGAGCAGTTCTTC.

This clone was detected only a few times. The chain employs TRBV11-1 and TRBJ2-7, with D hard to call. Germline V CDR1 and CDR2: SGHAT, FQDESV (reference sequence). The V end lost 5 bases, the J end lost 6 bases, and 14 bases lay between the germline ends. The CDR3 is 13 residues long. The CDR3: CASSPIPELEQYF. CDR3 DNA: TGTGCCAGCAGCCCCATTCCCGAACTCGAGCAGTACTTC.

This clone was recorded only once. CDR3 sequence reads: CASSLTATNEKLFF. CDR3 in DNA: TGTGCCAGCAGCTTGACAGCAACTAATGAAAAACTGTTTTTT. This chain connects TRBV5-5 to TRBJ1-4; D gene unclear. The CDR3 runs to 14 residues. With 1 base removed from V and 0 bases from J, the gap between germline ends came to 4 bases. Germline V CDR1 and CDR2: SGHKS, YYEKEE (reference sequence).

The V gene is TRBV28, the J gene TRBJ1-4; 10 nucleotides match TRBD1. CDR3 size: 14 residues. The V segment lost 5 bases and the J segment 7 bases; nucleotides outside the gene matches: 4. The germline V gene encodes CDR1 MDHEN and CDR2 SYDVKM. CDR3: CASSTGQGSEKLFF. The CDR3 bases are TGTGCCAGCAGTACGGGACAGGGGAGTGAAAAACTGTTTTTT.

The chain combines TRBV28 with TRBJ2-1; D is perhaps TRBD2 (5 bases). Per the germline V gene, CDR1 is MDHEN and CDR2 is SYDVKM. V was shortened by 2 bases and J by 5 bases, with 7 bases between the two germline ends. This CDR3 is 13 amino acids long. CDR3 in DNA: TGTGCCAGCAGTTTAACCGGGAACAATGAGCAGTTCTTC. This encodes CASSLTGNNEQFF.

This chain uses TRBV14 with TRBJ1-2, with 7 nucleotides matching TRBD1. This CDR3 comprises 13 residues. V lost 4 bases, J lost 4 bases, and 3 bases stayed unmatched. Germline V gives CDR1 SGHDN, CDR2 FVKESK. CDR3 in amino acids: CASSPGQIYGYTF. The CDR3 nucleotides read TGTGCCAGCAGCCCGGGACAGATCTATGGCTACACCTTC.

V and J are TRBV18 and TRBJ1-4; D unclear. Trimming took 3 bases from V and 8 from J, leaving 13 bases between them. Germline V CDR1 and CDR2: KGHSH, LQKENI. The CDR3 runs to 14 residues. Here the CDR3 DNA reads TGTGCCAGCTCACCGGGCTTGATCTCAGAAAAACTGTTTTTT. This gives the protein CASSPGLISEKLFF.

The chain uses TRBV5-6 and TRBJ2-7; D remains ambiguous. V was cut by 1 base and J by 2 bases, with 13 bases left in between. The CDR3 runs 15 residues. The germline CDR1 and CDR2 sequences are SGHDT and YYEEEE. In nucleotides, the CDR3 is TGTGCCAGCAGCTTGTGGGTCAGCCAAACCTACGAGCAGTACTTC. As protein: CASSLWVSQTYEQYF.

The rearrangement uses TRBV29-1 and TRBJ1-3; no clear D gene. V shed 4 bases and J shed 4 bases, with 11 bases lying between them. Germline loops: CDR1 SQVTM, CDR2 ANQGSEA. This CDR3 comprises 13 residues. Here the CDR3 reads CSVVVQTGNTIYF. Here the CDR3 DNA reads TGCAGCGTTGTTGTCCAGACGGGAAACACCATATATTTT.

The rearrangement joins TRBV10-3 to TRBJ2-5; 10 bases fit TRBD2. The CDR3 totals 15 residues. CDR1 and CDR2 from the germline V gene are ENHRY and SYGVKD. V was clipped by 4 bases and J by 4 bases; unmatched bases: 6. DNA for the CDR3: TGTGCCATCAGTGCGGGGCTAGCGGGGGTAGAGACCCAGTACTTC. Translation gives CAISAGLAGVETQYF.

J is TRBJ2-7 and V is TRBV6-5; D remains unclear. Germline loops: CDR1 MNHEY, CDR2 SVGAGI. V lost 2 bases to trimming and J lost 2 bases, with 7 bases between them. The CDR3 sequence is 13 residues long. The CDR3 nucleotides are TGTGCCAGCAGTTACGGAGCGCCCTACGAGCAGTACTTC. Amino acid sequence: CASSYGAPYEQYF.

The V and J genes are TRBV2 and TRBJ1-5; D not certain. Germline loops: CDR1 SNHLY, CDR2 FYNNEI. CDR3 length: 15 amino acids. Deletions cut 3 bases from V and 6 bases from J, with 15 bases between. The DNA for the CDR3 is TGTGCCAGCAGTGAGCCCCTACCTATGAGTCAGCCCCAGCATTTT. Amino acid sequence: CASSEPLPMSQPQHF.

The chain carries TRBV12-5 and TRBJ2-3; TRBD1 aligns across 9 bases. The CDR3 loop spans 15 amino acids. With V trimmed by 1 base and J by 1 base, 0 bases remained unmatched. The V gene's germline CDR1 is LGHNT and CDR2 FRNRAP. CDR3 in DNA: TGTGCTAGTGGTTTGGGGACAGGGGGCACAGATACGCAGTATTTT. It codes for CASGLGTGGTDTQYF.

V and J are TRBV28 and TRBJ1-1; D uncertain. The CDR3 extends over 13 amino acids. CDR1 is MDHEN and CDR2 is SYDVKM in the germline V gene. V gave up 7 bases and J gave up 1 base, with 10 bases separating them. DNA for the CDR3: TGTGCCAGCACCCGGGCGGAGAACACTGAAGCTTTCTTT. Residues: CASTRAENTEAFF.

The chain combines TRBV27 with TRBJ2-2; D not certain. V lost 2 bases and J lost 7, with 8 bases in between. Germline V lookup: CDR1 MNHEY, CDR2 SMNVEV (reference sequence). The CDR3 is 13 residues long. Written as DNA, the CDR3 is TGTGCCAGCAGTTTAATGGGGATCGGGGAGCTGTTTTTT. Translated: CASSLMGIGELFF.

The table lists this clone with a count of one. This CDR3 is CAISDRDSSSYEQYF. CDR3 nucleotide sequence: TGTGCCATCAGTGACAGGGACAGTAGCTCCTACGAGCAGTACTTC. This rearrangement joins TRBV10-3 to TRBJ2-5; 7 bases fit TRBD1. Matching the DNA end better, TRBJ2-7 makes the J call doubtful. The CDR3 length is 15 residues. Germline V lookup: CDR1 ENHRY, CDR2 SYGVKD.

This chain joins TRBV28 and TRBJ2-6; the match to TRBD1 covers 8 bases. CDR3 length: 19 residues. J lost 1 base, V lost 6 bases, and 14 bases had no gene match. Germline V gene lookup returns CDR1 MDHEN and CDR2 SYDVKM. The CDR3: CASRDTSGTGLSGANVLTF. The CDR3 bases are TGTGCCAGCAGGGATACTTCCGGGACAGGATTATCTGGGGCCAACGTCCTGACTTTC.

This clone showed up just a few times. The V call is TRBV5-5, the J call TRBJ2-7, with 9 bases that match TRBD1. This CDR3 is built from 14 residues. The germline V gene encodes CDR1 SGHKS and CDR2 YYEKEE (reference sequence). The V gene end was trimmed by 4 bases and the J gene end by 5 bases; junction bases not matched to a gene: 7. CDR3: CASSGGTGSHEQYF. CDR3 DNA sequence: TGTGCCAGCAGCGGGGGGACAGGGTCCCACGAGCAGTACTTC.

This clone appeared a single time. The CDR3 nucleotides read TGTGCCAGCAGCTTAAGGAGTAGCGGGGGAACCGGGGGAGAGACCCAGTACTTC. This codes for CASSLRSSGGTGGETQYF. The chain couples TRBV7-2 to TRBJ2-5, with 9 positions matching TRBD2. The CDR3 spans 18 residues. Trimming at V came to 2 bases and at J to 4 bases, leaving 14 bases not matched to a gene. CDR1 is SGHTA and CDR2 is FQGNSA in the germline V gene.

The J gene is TRBJ1-3, the V gene TRBV11-3, with D tentatively TRBD1 (5 bases). CDR1 is SGHNT and CDR2 is YENEEA in the germline V gene. CDR3 length: 13 amino acids. Trimming pared 4 bases from V and 4 bases from J, leaving 8 bases between. Here the CDR3 DNA reads TGTGCCAGCAGCTCAGGGACCGGAAACACCATATATTTT. This codes for CASSSGTGNTIYF.

This chain connects TRBV7-8 to TRBJ1-1, with no clear D. Trimming stripped 5 bases from V and 5 bases from J, with 6 bases between. Looked up from germline, CDR1 is SGHVS and CDR2 is FQNEAQ. CDR3 length: 11 residues. The CDR3 here is CASSRRTEAFF. The CDR3 region has the DNA TGTGCCAGCAGCCGACGGACTGAAGCTTTCTTT.

The V call is TRBV5-1, the J call TRBJ2-6; TRBD1 might be the D (6 bases). CDR3 length equals 16 residues. From germline, CDR1 is SGHRS and CDR2 YFSETQ. V dropped 0 bases and J dropped 2 bases, with 9 bases sitting between them. The CDR3 DNA sequence: TGCGCCAGCAGCTTGGATAACAGGGCTGGGGCCAACGTCCTGACTTTC. Translating it yields CASSLDNRAGANVLTF.

The genes are TRBV4-2 and TRBJ2-7; D remains ambiguous. The CDR3 loop spans 15 amino acids. CDR1 and CDR2 from the germline V gene are LGHNA and YNFKEQ. V lost 2 bases to trimming and J lost 2 bases, with 13 bases between them. CDR3 in DNA: TGTGCCAGCAGCCAAAGTCCTTCCCGAACCTACGAGCAGTACTTC. This encodes CASSQSPSRTYEQYF.

The chain is built from TRBV10-3 and TRBJ1-1; the match to TRBD1 covers 9 bases. V was clipped by 2 bases and J by 5 bases; unmatched bases: 9. This CDR3 spans 16 amino acids. Germline V CDR1 and CDR2: ENHRY, SYGVKD. CDR3 nucleotides: TGTGCCATCAGTGAGATTGGGACAGGGTCTTCAACTGAAGCTTTCTTT. Translation gives CAISEIGTGSSTEAFF.

The CDR3 region is CASSSPRAGANTGELFF. The CDR3 region has the DNA TGTGCCAGCAGCTCGCCGCGGGCGGGGGCGAACACCGGGGAGCTGTTTTTT. The genes are TRBV9 and TRBJ2-2; TRBD2 aligns across 7 bases. CDR3 length equals 17 residues. Germline values: CDR1 SGDLS, CDR2 YYNGEE. Trimming took 4 bases from V and 0 from J; bases not matched to a gene: 9.

V gene TRBV2 combines with J gene TRBJ1-6; 8 bases align to TRBD1. The CDR3 length is 13 residues. The V gene's germline CDR1 is SNHLY and CDR2 FYNNEI. V shed 8 bases and J 9 bases; nucleotides not matched to a gene: 6. The CDR3 DNA is TGTGCCAGCGAGGCAGGGGGCTTTTCACCCCTCCACTTT. Protein: CASEAGGFSPLHF.

The V and J genes are TRBV5-1 and TRBJ1-2; no clear D gene. This CDR3 contains 14 residues. V lost 4 bases and J lost 8, with 18 bases in between. The germline gives CDR1 SGHRS, CDR2 YFSETQ. DNA of the CDR3: TGCGCCAGCAGCGTGGGCGGAACACAACTCGGCTACACCTTC. Translation: CASSVGGTQLGYTF. The complete variable domain, with remaining parts taken from reference TRBV5-1 and TRBJ1-2, reads KAGVTQTPRYLIKTRGQQVTLSCSPISGHRSVSWYQQTPGQGLQFLFEYFSETQRNKGNFPGRFSGRQFSNSRSEMNVSTLELGDSALYLCASSVGGTQLGYTFGSGTRLTVV.

This clone was recorded only once. The J gene is TRBJ1-2, the V gene TRBV19, with TRBD1 identical over 7 bases. The length of the CDR3 is 14 residues. V lost 9 bases to trimming and J lost 4 bases; unmatched junction nucleotides: 11. In germline, CDR1 is LNHDA, CDR2 SQIVND (reference sequence). The CDR3, as DNA: TGTGCCAGCCTTCCAAAACAGGGGTTCTATGGCTACACCTTC. The encoded protein is CASLPKQGFYGYTF.